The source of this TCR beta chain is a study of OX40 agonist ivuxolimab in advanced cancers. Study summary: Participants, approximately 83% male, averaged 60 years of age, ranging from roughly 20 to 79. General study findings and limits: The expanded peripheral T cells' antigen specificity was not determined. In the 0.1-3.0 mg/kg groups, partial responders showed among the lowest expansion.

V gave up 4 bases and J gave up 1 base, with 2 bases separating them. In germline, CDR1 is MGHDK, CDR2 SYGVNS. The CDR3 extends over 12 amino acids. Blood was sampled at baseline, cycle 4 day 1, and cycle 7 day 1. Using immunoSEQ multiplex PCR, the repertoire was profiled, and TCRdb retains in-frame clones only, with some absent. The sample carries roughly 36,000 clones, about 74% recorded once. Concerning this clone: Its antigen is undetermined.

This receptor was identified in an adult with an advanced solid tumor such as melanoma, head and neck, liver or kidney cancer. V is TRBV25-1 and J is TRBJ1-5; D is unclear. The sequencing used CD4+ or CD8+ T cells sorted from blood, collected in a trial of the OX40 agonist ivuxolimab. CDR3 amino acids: CASSVSNQPQHF. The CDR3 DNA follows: TGTGCCAGCAGTGTCAGCAATCAGCCCCAGCATTTT. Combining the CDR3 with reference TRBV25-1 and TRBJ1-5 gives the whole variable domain EADIYQTPRYLVIGTGKKITLECSQTMGHDKMYWYQQDPGMELHLIHYSYGVNSTEKGDLSSESTVSRIRTEHFPLTLESARPSHTSQYLCASSVSNQPQHFGDGTRLSIL.